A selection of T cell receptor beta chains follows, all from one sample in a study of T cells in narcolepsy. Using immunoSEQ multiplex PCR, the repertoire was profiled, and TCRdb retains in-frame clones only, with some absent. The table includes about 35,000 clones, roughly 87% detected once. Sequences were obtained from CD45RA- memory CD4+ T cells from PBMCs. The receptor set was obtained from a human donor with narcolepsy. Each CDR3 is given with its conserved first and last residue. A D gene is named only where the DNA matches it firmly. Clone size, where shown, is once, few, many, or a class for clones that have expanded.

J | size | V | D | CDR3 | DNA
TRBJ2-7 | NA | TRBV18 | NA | CASSQRQGGYEQYF | TGTGCCAGCTCCCAGAGACAGGGAGGGTACGAGCAGTACTTC
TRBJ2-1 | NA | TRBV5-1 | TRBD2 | CASSLVGTSSPQFF | TGCGCCAGCAGCCTGGTGGGGACTAGCTCACCGCAGTTCTTC
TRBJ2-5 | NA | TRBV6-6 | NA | CASSPTGETQYF | TGTGCCAGCAGCCCTACAGGAGAGACCCAGTACTTC
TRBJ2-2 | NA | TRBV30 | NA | CAWGTGTNTGELFF | TGTGCCTGGGGGACCGGTACGAACACCGGGGAGCTGTTTTTT
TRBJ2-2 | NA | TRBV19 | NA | CASKRGGTGELFF | TGTGCCAGTAAGAGGGGAGGCACCGGGGAGCTGTTTTTT
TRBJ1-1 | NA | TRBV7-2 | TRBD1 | CASSLIPGQGANTEAFF | TGTGCCAGCAGCTTAATCCCGGGACAGGGGGCTAACACTGAAGCTTTCTTT
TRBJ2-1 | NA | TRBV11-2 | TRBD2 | CASSLDRWASGYNEQFF | TGTGCCAGCAGCTTAGATAGGTGGGCTAGCGGGTACAATGAGCAGTTCTTC
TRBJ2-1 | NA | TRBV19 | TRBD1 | CASSMGTDNEQFF | TGTGCCAGTAGTATGGGGACAGACAATGAGCAGTTCTTC
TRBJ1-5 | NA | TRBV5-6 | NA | CASSLWGYNQPQHF | TGTGCCAGCAGCTTGTGGGGATACAATCAGCCCCAGCATTTT
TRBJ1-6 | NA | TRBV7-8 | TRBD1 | CASSPTGERNSPLHF | TGTGCCAGCAGTCCCACAGGGGAACGTAATTCACCCCTCCACTTT
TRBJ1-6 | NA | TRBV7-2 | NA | CASSLDRPQTAPLHF | TGTGCCAGCAGCTTAGACAGGCCCCAGACGGCACCCCTCCACTTT
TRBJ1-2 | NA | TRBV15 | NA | CATSRGRGSGLRGYTF | TGTGCCACCAGCAGAGGTCGTGGGTCGGGGCTGCGTGGCTACACCTTC
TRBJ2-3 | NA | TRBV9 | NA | CASSVGTDTQYF | TGTGCCAGCAGCGTAGGAACAGATACGCAGTATTTT
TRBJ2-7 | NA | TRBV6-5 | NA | CATRLVGEQYF | TGTGCCACCAGATTAGTGGGCGAGCAGTACTTC
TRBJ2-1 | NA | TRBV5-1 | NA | CASSLEGRSYNEQFF | TGCGCCAGCAGCTTGGAGGGGCGCTCCTACAATGAGCAGTTCTTC
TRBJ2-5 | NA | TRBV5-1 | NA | CASSLGVRLQETQYF | TGCGCCAGCAGCTTGGGGGTTCGACTCCAAGAGACCCAGTACTTC
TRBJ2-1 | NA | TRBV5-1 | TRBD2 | CASSAVLGGYYNEQFF | TGCGCCAGCAGCGCCGTTTTGGGAGGGTATTACAATGAGCAGTTCTTC
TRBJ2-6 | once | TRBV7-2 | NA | CASSLGPPGLSSGANVLTF | TGTGCCAGCAGCTTAGGCCCCCCGGGACTTAGCTCTGGGGCCAACGTCCTGACTTTC
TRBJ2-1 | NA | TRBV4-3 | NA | CASSRNAHPSTYNEQFF | TGCGCCAGCAGCCGCAACGCCCACCCTAGCACCTACAATGAGCAGTTCTTC
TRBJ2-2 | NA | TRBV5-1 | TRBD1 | CASSYSGTGVVTEELFF | TGCGCCAGCAGCTACTCCGGGACAGGGGTTGTTACCGAGGAGCTGTTTTTT
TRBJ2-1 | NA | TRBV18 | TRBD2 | CASSPTGLAGGHEQFF | TGTGCCAGCTCACCTACGGGACTAGCGGGGGGGCATGAGCAGTTCTTC
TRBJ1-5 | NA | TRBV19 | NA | CASSDYSKKPQHF | TGTGCCAGTAGTGACTACAGTAAGAAGCCCCAGCATTTT
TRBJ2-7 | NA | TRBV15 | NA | CATSRDNKATSSYEQYF | TGTGCCACCAGCAGAGATAATAAGGCAACCTCCTCCTACGAGCAGTACTTC
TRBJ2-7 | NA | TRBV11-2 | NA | CASSLVGAGEQYF | TGTGCCAGCAGCTTAGTCGGTGCGGGCGAGCAGTACTTC
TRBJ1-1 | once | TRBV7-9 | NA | CASSSSMNTEAFF | TGTGCCAGCAGCTCCAGCATGAACACTGAAGCTTTCTTT
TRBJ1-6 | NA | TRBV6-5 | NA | CASSASRFYSPLHF | TGTGCCAGCAGTGCCTCTCGATTTTATTCACCCCTCCACTTT
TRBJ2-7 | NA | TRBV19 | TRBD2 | CASKLAGGSYEQYF | TGTGCCAGTAAACTAGCGGGGGGCTCCTACGAGCAGTACTTC
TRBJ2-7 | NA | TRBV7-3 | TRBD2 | CASSLITGGEQYF | TGTGCCAGCAGCTTAATAACGGGGGGCGAGCAGTACTTC
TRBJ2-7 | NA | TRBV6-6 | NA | CASRRGILSSYEQYF | TGTGCCAGCAGAAGGGGGATACTTAGCTCCTACGAGCAGTACTTC
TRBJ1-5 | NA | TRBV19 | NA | CASSIDRSRTVNQPQHF | TGTGCCAGTAGTATAGATCGAAGTCGGACGGTCAATCAGCCCCAGCATTTT
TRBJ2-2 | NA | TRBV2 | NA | CASSEQGITGELFF | TGTGCCAGCAGTGAACAGGGAATCACCGGGGAGCTGTTTTTT
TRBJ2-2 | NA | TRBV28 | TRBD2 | CASSLGLAPNTGELFF | TGTGCCAGCAGTTTAGGACTAGCGCCTAACACCGGGGAGCTGTTTTTT
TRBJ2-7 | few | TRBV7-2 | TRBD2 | CASSWRSGRAYEQYF | TGTGCCAGCAGCTGGCGAAGCGGGAGGGCCTACGAGCAGTACTTC
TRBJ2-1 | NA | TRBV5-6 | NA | CASSLLARYEQFF | TGTGCCAGCAGCTTGTTAGCCAGGTATGAGCAGTTCTTC
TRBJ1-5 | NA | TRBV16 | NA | CASSQSNQPQHF | TGTGCCAGCAGCCAATCTAATCAGCCCCAGCATTTT
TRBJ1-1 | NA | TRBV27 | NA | CASRGDRRTFF | TGTGCCAGCAGGGGGGACCGGAGAACTTTCTTT
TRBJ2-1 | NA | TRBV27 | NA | CASSFLTRGGSYNEQFF | TGTGCCAGCAGTTTCCTGACTAGAGGGGGCTCCTACAATGAGCAGTTCTTC
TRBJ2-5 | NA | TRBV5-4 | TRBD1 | CASSAPGQGAAETQYF | TGTGCCAGCAGCGCGCCGGGACAGGGGGCCGCAGAGACCCAGTACTTC
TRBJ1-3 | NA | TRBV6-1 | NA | CASSDRLGNTIYF | TGTGCCAGCAGTGACAGGCTTGGAAACACCATATATTTT
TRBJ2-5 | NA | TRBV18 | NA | CASTRDAAEGETQYF | TGTGCCAGCACCCGGGACGCCGCCGAGGGAGAGACCCAGTACTTC
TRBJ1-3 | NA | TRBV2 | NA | CASSATASGNTIYF | TGTGCCAGCAGTGCCACAGCCTCTGGAAACACCATATATTTT
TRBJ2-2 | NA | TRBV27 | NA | CASSLLATNTGELFF | TGTGCCAGCAGTTTGCTCGCGACGAACACCGGGGAGCTGTTTTTT
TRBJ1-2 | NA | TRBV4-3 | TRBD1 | CASSPDRDYGYTF | TGCGCCAGCAGCCCGGACAGGGATTATGGCTACACCTTC
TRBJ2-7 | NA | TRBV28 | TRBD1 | CATSGTAYYEQYF | TGTGCCACTTCCGGGACAGCCTATTACGAGCAGTACTTC
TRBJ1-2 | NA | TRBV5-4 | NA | CASSLGRRGIYGYTF | TGTGCCAGCAGCTTGGGCAGGCGGGGGATCTATGGCTACACCTTC
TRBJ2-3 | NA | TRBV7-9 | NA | CASSRGRGAFTDTQYF | TGTGCCAGCAGCCGGGGACGAGGGGCTTTCACAGATACGCAGTATTTT
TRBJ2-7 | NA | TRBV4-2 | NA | CASSQDLAYEQYF | TGTGCCAGCAGCCAAGATCTTGCATACGAGCAGTACTTC